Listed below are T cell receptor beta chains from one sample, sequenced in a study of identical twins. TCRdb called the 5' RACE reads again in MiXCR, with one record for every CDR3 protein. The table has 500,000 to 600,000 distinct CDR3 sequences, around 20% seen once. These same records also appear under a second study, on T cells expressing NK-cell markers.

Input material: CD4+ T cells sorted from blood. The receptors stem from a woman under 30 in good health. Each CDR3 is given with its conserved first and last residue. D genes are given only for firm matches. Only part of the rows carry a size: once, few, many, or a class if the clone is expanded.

CSASIQGRGEQYF TGCAGTGCTAGTATTCAGGGGAGGGGCGAGCAGTACTTC NA NA TRBJ2-7 13 TRBV20-1
CSAREGGENTQYF TGCAGTGCCCGGGAAGGGGGCGAAAATACGCAGTATTTT NA TRBD1 TRBJ2-3 13 TRBV20-1
CASSSFWRTGELFF TGTGCCAGCAGTTCGTTCTGGAGGACCGGGGAGCTGTTTTTT few NA TRBJ2-2 14 TRBV6-5
CASSLEGASVSEQYF TGTGCCAGCAGTTTAGAGGGGGCTAGCGTTTCCGAGCAGTACTTC NA NA TRBJ2-7 15 TRBV27
CATSWVGGTQYF TGTGCCACCAGCTGGGTCGGGGGTACGCAGTATTTT NA NA TRBJ2-3 12 TRBV15
CAIGSTLNYGYTF TGTGCCATCGGAAGTACCCTTAACTATGGCTACACCTTC many NA TRBJ1-2 13 TRBV10-3
CASGLVLSRYEQYF TGTGCTAGTGGTTTGGTACTATCCCGCTACGAGCAGTACTTC NA NA TRBJ2-7 14 TRBV12-5
CASSRGTLIRDTQYF TGTGCCAGCAGTAGGGGGACTTTGATCAGAGATACGCAGTATTTT NA NA TRBJ2-3 15 TRBV6-1
CASSDEMWRAGAFF TGTGCCAGCAGTGACGAGATGTGGCGTGCGGGTGCTTTCTTT NA NA TRBJ1-1 14 TRBV12-3/TRBV12-4
CASSEAREYYGYTF TGTGCCAGCAGTGAAGCTAGGGAGTACTATGGCTACACCTTC NA NA TRBJ1-2 14 TRBV2
CASGRTRQETQYF TGTGCCAGCGGAAGGACTAGACAAGAGACCCAGTACTTC few TRBD2 TRBJ2-5 13 TRBV12-3/TRBV12-4
CASSRDLTGWRNGAFF TGTGCCAGCTCACGCGACCTGACAGGGTGGAGGAACGGTGCTTTCTTT NA TRBD1 TRBJ1-1 16 TRBV18
CSASPRGYEQYF TGCAGTGCTAGCCCGAGGGGATACGAGCAGTACTTC medium-sized NA TRBJ2-7 12 TRBV20-1
CASSFSSVPGELFF TGCGCCAGCAGCTTTTCATCCGTCCCCGGGGAGCTGTTTTTT NA NA TRBJ2-2 14 TRBV5-1
CSAITGSYEQYF TGCAGTGCTATAACTGGTAGTTACGAGCAGTACTTC NA NA TRBJ2-7 12 TRBV20-1
CSAGRAEGNTIYF TGCAGTGCTGGCCGGGCCGAGGGAAACACCATATATTTT few NA TRBJ1-3 13 TRBV20-1
CASSGRTDYGYTF TGTGCCAGCAGTGGGCGGACCGACTATGGCTACACCTTC few NA TRBJ1-2 13 TRBV6-1
CSARKGGSEAFF TGCAGTGCTAGAAAAGGGGGATCTGAAGCTTTCTTT NA NA TRBJ1-1 12 TRBV20-1
CATSSGPGELFF TGTGCCACGAGCTCGGGCCCCGGGGAGCTGTTTTTT NA NA TRBJ2-2 12 TRBV24-1
CASSQAWAGGSYGYTF TGTGCCAGCAGCCAAGCCTGGGCAGGAGGATCATATGGCTACACCTTC once NA TRBJ1-2 16 TRBV4-2
CASSRHRGRGNEQYF TGTGCCAGCAGTCGACACAGGGGGCGTGGTAACGAGCAGTACTTC NA TRBD1 TRBJ2-7 15 TRBV27
CASSTGGAGTDTQYF TGTGCCAGCAGCACGGGGGGGGCAGGCACAGATACGCAGTATTTT once TRBD2 TRBJ2-3 15 TRBV5-6
CASTTGQGANQPQHF TGTGCCAGCACTACTGGACAGGGGGCGAATCAGCCCCAGCATTTT NA TRBD1 TRBJ1-5 15 TRBV12-3/TRBV12-4
CASSYRDVGNTIYF TGTGCCAGCAGCTACAGGGACGTCGGAAACACCATATATTTT NA NA TRBJ1-3 14 TRBV7-9
CASVAYEDRAGYGYTF TGTGCCAGCGTAGCCTATGAGGACAGGGCAGGGTATGGCTACACCTTC few TRBD1 TRBJ1-2 16 TRBV6-1
CASSVGAGYYEQYF TGTGCCAGCAGCGTAGGGGCAGGATACTACGAGCAGTACTTC few NA TRBJ2-7 14 TRBV9
CSAPAPGADTQYF TGCAGTGCCCCCGCCCCTGGTGCGGATACGCAGTATTTT NA NA TRBJ2-3 13 TRBV20-1
CSARGPIPLAGGKSSYEQYF TGCAGTGCTAGAGGCCCTATCCCCCTGGCGGGGGGAAAAAGCTCCTACGAGCAGTACTTC NA TRBD2 TRBJ2-7 20 TRBV20-1
CASSYSGSGGWPQHF TGTGCCAGCAGTTACTCCGGGAGCGGAGGGTGGCCCCAGCATTTT few NA TRBJ1-5 15 TRBV6-5
CATSQVAGGQLGFF TGTGCCACCAGCCAGGTCGCGGGAGGGCAATTAGGGTTCTTC NA TRBD2 TRBJ2-1 14 TRBV15
CASSLGGQVGTEAFF TGTGCCAGCAGTTTGGGTGGGCAGGTTGGCACTGAAGCTTTCTTT few NA TRBJ1-1 15 TRBV12-3/TRBV12-4
CASSVAPTGYHEQYF TGTGCCAGCAGCGTAGCACCTACAGGGTACCACGAGCAGTACTTC NA NA TRBJ2-7 15 TRBV9
CSAKTGGLSGYTF TGCAGTGCGAAGACAGGGGGCTTGAGTGGCTACACCTTC NA TRBD1 TRBJ1-2 13 TRBV20-1
CSATWGLGDIKPQHF TGCAGTGCTACTTGGGGGCTAGGCGATATCAAGCCCCAGCATTTT few NA TRBJ1-5 15 TRBV20-1
CASSYSAGTVPLKAFF TGTGCCAGCAGTTACTCGGCTGGGACAGTCCCGTTAAAAGCTTTCTTT few TRBD1 TRBJ1-1 16 TRBV6-5
CAIRPPGPRRTEAFF TGTGCCATCAGGCCACCGGGACCGAGGAGGACTGAAGCTTTCTTT few NA TRBJ1-1 15 TRBV10-3
CASSDKIAYEQYF TGTGCCAGCAGCGATAAAATAGCCTACGAGCAGTACTTC NA NA TRBJ2-7 13 TRBV5-5
CASSLVAGGPYEQYF TGTGCCAGCAGCTTAGTGGCGGGAGGGCCCTACGAGCAGTACTTC NA TRBD2 TRBJ2-7 15 TRBV7-2
CASRRGNEKLFF TGTGCCAGCAGGCGGGGTAATGAAAAACTGTTTTTT NA NA TRBJ1-4 12 TRBV6-5
CASGSPGANVLTF TGTGCCAGCGGGTCGCCTGGGGCCAACGTCCTGACTTTC NA NA TRBJ2-6 13 TRBV9
CASSFPPGQGADYTF TGTGCCAGCAGCTTTCCCCCGGGACAGGGGGCCGACTACACCTTC NA TRBD1 TRBJ1-2 15 TRBV7-9
CASSLGPTKQYF TGTGCCAGCAGCTTAGGGCCTACTAAGCAGTATTTT NA NA TRBJ2-3 12 TRBV7-2
CASKRTGSTDTQYF TGTGCCAGCAAGAGGACAGGGAGCACAGATACGCAGTATTTT NA TRBD1 TRBJ2-3 14 TRBV27
CASSEYRTSATYNEQFF TGTGCCAGCAGTGAATATCGGACTAGCGCCACCTACAATGAGCAGTTCTTC NA TRBD2 TRBJ2-1 17 TRBV25-1
CASSSGLEFNEQFF TGTGCCAGCAGTTCAGGACTAGAATTCAATGAGCAGTTCTTC few TRBD2 TRBJ2-1 14 TRBV27
CASSLEPSYGYTF TGCGCCAGCAGCTTGGAACCCAGCTATGGCTACACCTTC few NA TRBJ1-2 13 TRBV5-1
CSASDVGYEQFF TGCAGTGCTAGTGATGTGGGGTACGAGCAGTTCTTC few NA TRBJ2-1 12 TRBV20-1
CSAKRQGATGELFF TGCAGTGCTAAACGGCAGGGGGCCACCGGGGAGCTGTTTTTT few TRBD1 TRBJ2-2 14 TRBV20-1
CSVEGVNWGQDTEAFF TGCAGCGTTGAAGGGGTAAACTGGGGGCAGGACACTGAAGCTTTCTTT many NA TRBJ1-1 16 TRBV29-1
CSALGTSGPQETQYF TGCAGTGCCCTGGGGACTAGCGGGCCCCAAGAGACCCAGTACTTC few TRBD2 TRBJ2-5 15 TRBV20-1
CSALRSGRGYNEQFF TGCAGTGCCCTAAGATCAGGGCGGGGCTACAATGAGCAGTTCTTC many NA TRBJ2-1 15 TRBV20-1
CSARDPGPNYTF TGCAGTGCTAGAGATCCTGGACCCAACTACACCTTC few NA TRBJ1-2 12 TRBV20-1
CSAVSGGNTEAFF TGCAGTGCCGTCAGCGGTGGGAACACTGAAGCTTTCTTT few NA TRBJ1-1 13 TRBV20-1
CASSTQGLTDEQYF TGTGCCAGCAGCACACAGGGTCTTACAGACGAGCAGTACTTC many NA TRBJ2-7 14 TRBV12-3/TRBV12-4
CSAGGGPYNEQFF TGCAGTGCCGGGGGGGGGCCGTACAATGAGCAGTTCTTC NA TRBD2 TRBJ2-1 13 TRBV20-1
CASSRTTGVSYEQYF TGTGCCAGCTCACGGACGACAGGGGTCTCCTACGAGCAGTACTTC NA TRBD1 TRBJ2-7 15 TRBV18
CSAHLGGRGPPHEQYF TGCAGTGCCCATTTAGGTGGCAGGGGGCCCCCGCACGAGCAGTACTTC few TRBD1 TRBJ2-7 16 TRBV20-1